The rows below give T cell receptor beta chains drawn from one sample of a study of post-analysis software for immune sequencing data. TCRdb analysed the PCR reads with MiXCR anew, one entry per CDR3 protein. This table has some 800,000 distinct CDR3 sequences, approximately 44% appearing once. The specimen was blood. Receptor source: a girl aged 5-17 years with multiple sclerosis. CDR3s include the opening cysteine and the closing phenylalanine or tryptophan. The order of the fields is V gene, clone size, J gene, D gene, CDR3 DNA, CDR3 protein. D genes are given only for firm matches. Clone size, where shown, is once, few, many, or a class for clones that have expanded.

V: TRBV7-9
size: .
J: TRBJ2-7
D: TRBD1
DNA: TGTGCCAGCAGACCCCCAGGAGATACAGGGGACCAGTACTTC
CDR3: CASRPPGDTGDQYF

V: TRBV4-3
size: .
J: TRBJ2-3
D: TRBD2
DNA: TGCGCCAGCAGCCAAGGGGTAGCGGGTAGCACAGATACGCAGTATTTT
CDR3: CASSQGVAGSTDTQYF

V: TRBV6-5
size: .
J: TRBJ2-5
D: .
DNA: TGTGCCAGCAGTTACTGGGGGAGGTCGCAAGAGACCCAGTACTTC
CDR3: CASSYWGRSQETQYF

V: TRBV20-1
size: .
J: TRBJ1-2
D: .
DNA: TGCAGTGCTGACCACGGGCCCTTAGGGCCCTATGGCTACACCTTC
CDR3: CSADHGPLGPYGYTF

V: TRBV6-1
size: .
J: TRBJ2-7
D: TRBD1
DNA: TGTGCCAGTGAGGGCACCGGGACAGTAGACTACGAGCAGTACTTC
CDR3: CASEGTGTVDYEQYF

V: TRBV11-3
size: .
J: TRBJ2-4
D: .
DNA: TGTGCCAGCTCGGCGACAGTAGCCAAAAACATTCAGTACTTC
CDR3: CASSATVAKNIQYF

V: TRBV10-3
size: .
J: TRBJ1-2
D: .
DNA: TGTGCCATCAGTGAGTCCACAGGCTATGGCTACACCTTC
CDR3: CAISESTGYGYTF

V: TRBV7-8
size: few
J: TRBJ1-5
D: .
DNA: TGTGCCAGCAGCTTAGTTCCAGTTTATAGCAATCAGCCCCAGCATTTT
CDR3: CASSLVPVYSNQPQHF

V: TRBV24-1
size: few
J: TRBJ2-3
D: .
DNA: TGTGCCACCAGTGATTTTTGGGGAGATACGCAGTATTTT
CDR3: CATSDFWGDTQYF

V: TRBV12-3/TRBV12-4
size: .
J: TRBJ2-1
D: .
DNA: TGTGCCAGCAGTAACCCCAATGAGCAGTTCTTC
CDR3: CASSNPNEQFF

V: TRBV29-1
size: .
J: TRBJ2-7
D: .
DNA: TGCAACGTTGATCCACAGAACGAGCAGTACTTC
CDR3: CNVDPQNEQYF

V: TRBV10-3
size: .
J: TRBJ2-3
D: .
DNA: TGTGCCATCAGTGGGCTTCGGCAGGCCAGCACAGATACGCAGTATTTT
CDR3: CAISGLRQASTDTQYF

V: TRBV11-2
size: once
J: TRBJ2-1
D: .
DNA: TGTGCCGGCAGCTTAGGAGCGGCGAATACCTACAATGAGCAGTTCTTC
CDR3: CAGSLGAANTYNEQFF

V: TRBV3-1
size: .
J: TRBJ2-7
D: .
DNA: TGTGCCAGCAGCCAAGAAGGATCCCGGTACGAGCAGTACTTC
CDR3: CASSQEGSRYEQYF

V: TRBV6-5
size: .
J: TRBJ2-7
D: TRBD2
DNA: TGTGCCAGCAGTACGGGGACTAGCGGTATCTACGAGCAGTACTTC
CDR3: CASSTGTSGIYEQYF

V: TRBV24-1
size: .
J: TRBJ2-1
D: .
DNA: TGTGCCACCAGTGATTTCGGGCAGGGGTACAATGAGCAGTTCTTC
CDR3: CATSDFGQGYNEQFF

V: TRBV28
size: few
J: TRBJ2-7
D: TRBD1
DNA: TGTGCCAGCAGCCGGGACAGGGGTGGCTACGAGCAGTACTTC
CDR3: CASSRDRGGYEQYF

V: TRBV12-2
size: .
J: TRBJ2-7
D: .
DNA: TGTGCAAGTCGCTTAGCGACAGGGGCCCGCTGCGAGCAGTACTTC
CDR3: CASRLATGARCEQYF

V: TRBV12-3/TRBV12-4
size: .
J: TRBJ1-2
D: .
DNA: TGTGCCAGCAGTGTTAAGACAGACACGTATGGCTACACCTTC
CDR3: CASSVKTDTYGYTF

V: TRBV10-2
size: few
J: TRBJ2-1
D: TRBD2
DNA: TGCGCCAGCAAGGGACTAGCGGGAACCTACAATGAGCAGTTCTTC
CDR3: CASKGLAGTYNEQFF

V: TRBV7-2
size: .
J: TRBJ2-3
D: .
DNA: TGTGCCAGCAGCCAAAGGGGGACTGACACAGATACGCAGTATTTT
CDR3: CASSQRGTDTDTQYF

V: TRBV11-2
size: .
J: TRBJ2-5
D: TRBD1
DNA: TGTGCCAGCAGCGCAATCCGGGACAGGAAAGAGACCCAGTACTTC
CDR3: CASSAIRDRKETQYF

V: TRBV9
size: .
J: TRBJ2-1
D: .
DNA: TGTGCCAGCAGCGTAAGGTTAGGGAGTCATGAGCAGTTCTTC
CDR3: CASSVRLGSHEQFF

V: TRBV14
size: .
J: TRBJ1-2
D: TRBD1
DNA: TGTGCCAGCAGCCGGACAGGGGGGAATGGCTACACCTTC
CDR3: CASSRTGGNGYTF

V: TRBV6-4
size: .
J: TRBJ2-7
D: TRBD1
DNA: TGTGCCAGCAGTGACCCTTCTCCGGACAGGGGGCTAGCAGACTGCTACGAGCAGTACTTC
CDR3: CASSDPSPDRGLADCYEQYF

V: TRBV19
size: .
J: TRBJ2-3
D: TRBD2
DNA: TGTGCCAGTAGTATCCGTGGCGGGAGCACCATTACTAGCACAGATACGCAGTATTTT
CDR3: CASSIRGGSTITSTDTQYF

V: TRBV5-1
size: once
J: TRBJ2-5
D: TRBD1
DNA: TGCGCCACCGGGACAGGCCTCGGGGAGACCCAGTACTTC
CDR3: CATGTGLGETQYF

V: TRBV29-1
size: .
J: TRBJ2-5
D: TRBD2
DNA: TGCAGCGTTGAAGTAGCGGGAGAGAATCAAGAGACCCAGTACTTC
CDR3: CSVEVAGENQETQYF

V: TRBV20-1
size: few
J: TRBJ2-7
D: .
DNA: TGCAGTGCTGAAGTACCGGGCGTTAGCTCCTACGAGCAGTACTTC
CDR3: CSAEVPGVSSYEQYF

V: TRBV25-1
size: .
J: TRBJ2-7
D: TRBD2
DNA: TGTGCCAGCAGTGACGCGGGAGGCTTGTTCTACGAGCAGTACTTC
CDR3: CASSDAGGLFYEQYF

V: TRBV9
size: few
J: TRBJ1-2
D: .
DNA: TGTGCCAGCAGCGTAGGTCCCGGGGACTATGGCTACACCTTC
CDR3: CASSVGPGDYGYTF

V: TRBV20-1
size: .
J: TRBJ1-2
D: .
DNA: TGCAGTGCCCGCGACGGAAGGGTCAGCTATGGCTACACCTTC
CDR3: CSARDGRVSYGYTF

V: TRBV19
size: .
J: TRBJ2-1
D: TRBD1
DNA: TGTGCCAGTAGTACCATCGTGGGACAGGTCAATGAGCAGTTCTTC
CDR3: CASSTIVGQVNEQFF

V: TRBV20-1
size: few
J: TRBJ2-3
D: TRBD2
DNA: TGCAGTGCCCAATTTAGCGGGAGCACAGATACGCAGTATTTT
CDR3: CSAQFSGSTDTQYF